Sequencing of this T cell receptor (beta chain) was carried out in a study of Ad26.COV2.S vaccination and SARS-CoV-2 variants. Here immunoSEQ multiplex PCR was the method, and the copy in TCRdb shows in-frame clones only, minus some. Here the sample spans over 400,000 clones, around 92% being singletons. Per the germline V gene, CDR1 is LNHDA and CDR2 is SQIVND (reference sequence). The CDR3 is made up of 15 amino acids. Trimming took 1 base from V and 3 from J, leaving 10 bases between them. The treatment is: roughly 18 received Ad26.COV2.S at low or high dose, single or two shots; about five received placebo; per-sample allocation not given. Sampling occurred on day 63 after the first vaccine or placebo injection.

This rearrangement joins TRBV19 to TRBJ2-1; D perhaps matches TRBD2 (6 bases). The clonotype originates from a person between 18 and 65 years old who received the Ad26.COV2.S COVID-19 vaccine or a placebo. The sequences come from peripheral blood, collected in a trial of Ad26.COV2.S vaccine versus placebo. Here the CDR3 reads CASSIGGTNYNEQFF. The CDR3 nucleotides are TGTGCCAGTAGTATAGGCGGGACCAACTACAATGAGCAGTTCTTC.